Each of the 19 T cell receptor beta chains below was sequenced from the same sample in a study of molecular identifiers for immune sequencing clone quantification. TCRdb reprocessed the PCR reads with MiXCR, giving one entry per CDR3 protein. The sample contains about 640,000 distinct CDR3 sequences, about 20% of which appear only once. What was sequenced was naive CD8+ T cells from blood, with Jurkat cell RNA spiked in. Documented subset: FACS-sorted CD8+CD4-CCR7+CD45RA+ naive T cells. These receptor sequences come from a human donor in good health. Some libraries in this study had Jurkat cell RNA spiked in.

This clonotype was counted many times. The V and J genes are TRBV9 and TRBJ2-1, with a possible D match to TRBD1 (6 bases). The CDR3 has 13 residues. V lost 0 bases, J lost 6 bases, and 7 bases lay in between. Germline lookup yields CDR1 SGDLS and CDR2 YYNGEE. CDR3 protein: CASSVGGGNEQFF. CDR3 nucleotides: TGTGCCAGCAGCGTAGGAGGGGGCAATGAGCAGTTCTTC.

This chain joins TRBV6-2 or TRBV6-3 and TRBJ2-4, with TRBD1 as a possible D gene (6 bases). This CDR3 contains 15 residues. The V gene lost 7 bases and the J gene lost 0 bases, with 13 bases spanning the gap. Germline V CDR1 and CDR2: MNHEY, SVGEGT. The CDR3 here is CASTETGIAKNIQYF. CDR3 nucleotides: TGTGCCAGCACCGAAACAGGGATAGCCAAAAACATTCAGTACTTC.

Comment on this clonotype: One junction end does not reproduce the germline sequence, and a read error may be involved. The chain couples TRBV7-2 to TRBJ2-7, with 12 nucleotides matching TRBD2. Germline V gene sequence: CDR1 SGHTA, CDR2 FQGNSA. CDR3 length: 14 amino acids. CDR3 sequence (DNA): TGTGCCAGTAGCTACAGACTAGCGGGGGCCGAGCAGTACTTC. Protein: CASSYRLAGAEQYF.

This clonotype was observed many times. V gene TRBV27 combines with J gene TRBJ1-5; D gene unclear. The CDR3 runs to 17 residues. CDR1 and CDR2 (germline): MNHEY, SMNVEV (reference sequence). The V gene lost 2 bases and the J gene lost 0 bases, with 14 bases spanning the gap. The CDR3 is CASSLLSSLYSNQPQHF. The CDR3 DNA reads as TGTGCCAGCAGTTTACTCTCCAGTTTATATAGCAATCAGCCCCAGCATTTT.

In its sample, this clonotype was seen many times. The chain uses TRBV28 and TRBJ2-7, with D maybe TRBD2 (7 bases). Trimming left V 7 bases short and J 4 bases short, with 14 bases between. Germline V lookup: CDR1 MDHEN, CDR2 SYDVKM. CDR3 length: 13 residues. In DNA, the CDR3 is TGTGCCAGCACGGGGGCCGGGGGGTACGAGCAGTACTTC. It is translated as CASTGAGGYEQYF.

This clonotype was detected ten times or more. The rearrangement joins TRBV4-3 to TRBJ2-7, with D unresolved. The CDR3 spans 14 residues. V lost 2 bases and J 0 bases, leaving 8 bases between the germline ends. Germline V gives CDR1 LGHNA, CDR2 YSLEER. The CDR3: CASSQFGSSYEQYF. CDR3 nucleotides: TGCGCCAGCAGCCAATTCGGCAGCTCCTACGAGCAGTACTTC.

With respect to this clonotype: A much more abundant neighbour one base away suggests this may be a read error. The chain employs TRBV30 and TRBJ1-4; unclear D gene. The CDR3 has 12 residues. Germline V CDR1 and CDR2: GTSNPN, SVGIG (reference sequence). The CDR3 sequence: CAWRQTNEKLVF. For the CDR3, the DNA is TGTGCCTGGAGACAGACAAATGAAAAACTGGTTTTT.

This clonotype was picked up a small number of times. The chain employs TRBV7-9 and TRBJ2-5, with unresolved D. V dropped 5 bases and J dropped 1 base, with 11 bases sitting between them. The germline V gene has CDR1 SEHNR and CDR2 FQNEAQ (reference sequence). The CDR3 covers 14 residues. Here the CDR3 DNA reads TGTGCCAGCAGCATAGGGTGGTCCCAAGAGACCCAGTACTTC. Residues: CASSIGWSQETQYF.

At least ten counts were recorded for this clonotype. The gene calls are TRBV6-2 or TRBV6-3 and TRBJ1-5; D is ambiguous. V lost 1 base and J 3 bases, leaving 10 bases between the germline ends. The germline V gene has CDR1 MNHEY and CDR2 SVGEGT. The length of the CDR3 is 15 residues. The CDR3 region is CASSYYGSDNQPQHF. The CDR3 DNA follows: TGTGCCAGCAGTTACTACGGCAGTGACAATCAGCCCCAGCATTTT.

This clonotype was counted many times. This chain uses TRBV28 with TRBJ1-5; D unresolved. Trimming removed 3 bases from V and 0 bases from J, with 12 bases in between. The CDR3 is 16 residues long. Germline CDR1 reads MDHEN; CDR2 reads SYDVKM. The CDR3, as DNA: TGTGCCAGCAGTTTTTCGGCCGGAAATAGCAATCAGCCCCAGCATTTT. Protein sequence: CASSFSAGNSNQPQHF.

This clonotype was detected ten times or more. The chain recombines TRBV19 with TRBJ2-7; D may correspond to TRBD1 or TRBD2 (5 bases each). Germline CDR1 is LNHDA and CDR2 is SQIVND (reference sequence). V was clipped by 10 bases and J by 5 bases, with 15 bases between them. The CDR3 is 12 amino acids. DNA for the CDR3: TGTGCCACAAAACCGGGACCCCACGAGCAGTACTTC. This sequence encodes CATKPGPHEQYF.

This clonotype came up many times. The genes are TRBV27 and TRBJ2-2; unclear D gene. Germline values: CDR1 MNHEY, CDR2 SMNVEV (reference sequence). The CDR3 runs to 17 residues. Trimming removed 5 bases from V and 7 bases from J, with 23 bases in between. The DNA for the CDR3 is TGTGCCAGCAGTCCCCCCCTAAGCGAAGGGTGGGGCGGGGAGCTGTTTTTT. It encodes CASSPPLSEGWGGELFF.

This clonotype was detected many times. This sequence joins TRBV2 and TRBJ1-4; no clear D. The CDR3 length is 15 residues. Germline lookup yields CDR1 SNHLY and CDR2 FYNNEI. Trimming removed 1 base from V and 0 bases from J, with 6 bases in between. The CDR3 region has the DNA TGTGCCAGCAGTGAAGGGGGTGCAACTAATGAAAAACTGTTTTTT. Translation: CASSEGGATNEKLFF. Using reference TRBV2 and TRBJ1-4 for the parts outside the CDR3, the full variable domain is EPEVTQTPSHQVTQMGQEVILRCVPISNHLYFYWYRQILGQKVEFLVSFYNNEISEKSEIFDDQFSVERPDGSNFTLKIRSTKLEDSAMYFCASSEGGATNEKLFFGSGTQLSVL.

This clonotype has at least ten counts. The V and J genes are TRBV11-2 and TRBJ2-3; 7 bases line up with TRBD2. The germline V gene encodes CDR1 SGHAT and CDR2 FQNNGV. Trimming took 1 base from V and 0 from J; bases not matched to a gene: 7. The CDR3 contains 17 residues. The CDR3: CASSLGPSGSSTDTQYF. As DNA, the CDR3 is TGTGCCAGCAGCTTAGGGCCTAGCGGATCTAGCACAGATACGCAGTATTTT.

This clonotype was counted at least ten times. The chain joins TRBV28 to TRBJ1-2, with D tentatively TRBD1 (6 bases). The CDR3 covers 13 residues. Germline values: CDR1 MDHEN, CDR2 SYDVKM. V was shortened by 1 base and J by 6 bases, with 9 bases between the two germline ends. CDR3 bases: TGTGCCAGCAGTTTATCTTGGACAGATGGCTACACCTTC. It yields the protein CASSLSWTDGYTF.

The sample holds many counts of this clonotype. This chain connects TRBV7-9 to TRBJ2-3, with 8 bases identical to TRBD2. Germline CDR1 SEHNR, CDR2 FQNEAQ (reference sequence). The CDR3 has 17 amino acids. Trimming cost V 6 bases and J 2 bases; bases outside gene matches: 13. The CDR3 is CASSPQVLADITDTQYF. As DNA, the CDR3 is TGTGCCAGCAGTCCCCAGGTACTAGCGGACATCACAGATACGCAGTATTTT.

This clonotype has at least ten counts. V is TRBV4-1 and J is TRBJ2-7, with a tentative D call TRBD1 (5 bases). The germline V gene encodes CDR1 MGHRA and CDR2 YSYEKL. Trimming removed 4 bases from V and 0 bases from J, with 10 bases in between. This CDR3 spans 14 amino acids. CDR3 loop: CASSPLQGSYEQYF. CDR3 DNA sequence: TGCGCCAGCAGCCCCCTCCAGGGCTCCTACGAGCAGTACTTC.

This chain joins TRBV18 and TRBJ2-1; D possibly corresponds to TRBD1 (6 bases). The CDR3 totals 15 residues. Germline values: CDR1 KGHSH, CDR2 LQKENI. Trimming shortened V by 3 bases and J by 3 bases, and 12 bases separated the two germline ends. The CDR3 nucleotides read TGTGCCAGCTCACCGGACAGTGCGCACTACAATGAGCAGTTCTTC. It codes for CASSPDSAHYNEQFF.

With regard to this clonotype: This may be a read error: a much more frequent sequence differs by one nucleotide. V gene TRBV7-9 combines with J gene TRBJ2-3; possible D gene TRBD1, 6 bases. The CDR3 loop spans 16 amino acids. Germline V CDR1 and CDR2: SEHNR, FQNEAQ (reference sequence). The CDR3 region has the DNA TGTGCCAGCAGCTCCTATCCGGACAGAGAAGCAGATACGCCGTATTTT. Translation: CASSSYPDREADTPYF.